This T cell receptor (beta chain) is drawn from a study of blood T cell repertoires in COVID-19. Sequencing used immunoSEQ multiplex PCR; TCRdb keeps in-frame clones, though not all of them. The sample lists over 400,000 clones, 86% seen once, with 1.4% in the top ten. Between the trimmed V and J ends, which lost 2 bases and 6 bases, there was a span of 19 bases. The CDR3 is made up of 16 amino acids. From germline, CDR1 is LNHDA and CDR2 SQIVND (reference sequence). This chain uses TRBV19 with TRBJ1-2, with no clear D. The receptor comes from a woman between 25 and 40 years old with active or convalescent COVID-19. Sequencing was carried out using peripheral blood. The CDR3 loop is CASSILWAESRNGYTF. The CDR3 DNA follows: TGTGCCAGTAGTATACTCTGGGCAGAAAGTCGGAATGGCTACACCTTC.